This T cell receptor (beta chain) is from a study of monozygotic twins with inflammatory bowel disease. CDR3 size: 13 residues. From its re-call of the 5' RACE reads, TCRdb lists each CDR3 protein once, without DNA. This repertoire includes some 450,000 distinct CDR3 sequences. Collection of a roughly 2.4 ml blood sample took place per donor. No sorting of T cells preceded isolation of total RNA from whole blood. The sequence was collected from a human donor with ulcerative colitis or Crohn's disease, or a healthy co-twin of an affected twin (not recorded which). Sequencing was carried out using blood. The chain uses TRBV12-3 or TRBV12-4 and TRBJ1-1. CDR3 loop: CASSHVSNTEAFF.